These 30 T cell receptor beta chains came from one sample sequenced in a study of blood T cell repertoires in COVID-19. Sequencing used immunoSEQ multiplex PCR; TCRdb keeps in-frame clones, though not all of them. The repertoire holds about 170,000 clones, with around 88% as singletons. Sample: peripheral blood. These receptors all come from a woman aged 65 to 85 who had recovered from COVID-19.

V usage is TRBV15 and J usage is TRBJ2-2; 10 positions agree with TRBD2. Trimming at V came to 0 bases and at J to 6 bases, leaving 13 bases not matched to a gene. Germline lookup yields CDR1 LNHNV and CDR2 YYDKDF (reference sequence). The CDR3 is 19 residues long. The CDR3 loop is CATSRDRSSGSGFAGELFF. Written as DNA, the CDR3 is TGTGCCACCAGCAGAGATCGGTCTAGCGGGAGTGGATTTGCCGGGGAGCTGTTTTTT.

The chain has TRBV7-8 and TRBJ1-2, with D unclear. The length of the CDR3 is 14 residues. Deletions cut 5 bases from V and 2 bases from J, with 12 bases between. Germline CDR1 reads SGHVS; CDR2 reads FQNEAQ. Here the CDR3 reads CASSPLGPNYGYTF. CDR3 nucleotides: TGTGCCAGCAGCCCACTTGGGCCCAACTATGGCTACACCTTC.

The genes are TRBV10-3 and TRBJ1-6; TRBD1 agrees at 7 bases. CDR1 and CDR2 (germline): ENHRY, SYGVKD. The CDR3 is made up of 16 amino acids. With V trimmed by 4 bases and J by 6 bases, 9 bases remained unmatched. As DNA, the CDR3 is TGTGCCATCAGTGGGGGGACAGAACTATTTAATTCACCCCTCCACTTT. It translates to CAISGGTELFNSPLHF.

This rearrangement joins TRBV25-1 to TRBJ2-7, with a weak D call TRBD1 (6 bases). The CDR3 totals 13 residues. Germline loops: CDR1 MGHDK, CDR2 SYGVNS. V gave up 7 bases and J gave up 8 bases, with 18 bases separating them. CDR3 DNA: TGTGCCAGCACCCAGGGACCAGGGGCTCAGCAGTACTTC. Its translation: CASTQGPGAQQYF.

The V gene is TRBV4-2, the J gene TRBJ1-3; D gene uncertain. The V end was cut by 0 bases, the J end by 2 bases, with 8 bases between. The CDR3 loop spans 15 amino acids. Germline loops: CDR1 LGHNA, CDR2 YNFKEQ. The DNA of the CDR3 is TGTGCCAGCAGCCAAGACCGGCGGGCTGGAAACACCATATATTTT. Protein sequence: CASSQDRRAGNTIYF.

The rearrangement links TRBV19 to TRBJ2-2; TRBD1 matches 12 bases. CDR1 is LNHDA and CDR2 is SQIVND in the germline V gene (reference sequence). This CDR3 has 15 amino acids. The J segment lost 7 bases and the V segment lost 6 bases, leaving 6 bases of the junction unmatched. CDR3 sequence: CASRGTGGSLGELFF. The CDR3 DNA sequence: TGTGCCAGTAGGGGGACAGGGGGCTCTCTCGGGGAGCTGTTTTTT.

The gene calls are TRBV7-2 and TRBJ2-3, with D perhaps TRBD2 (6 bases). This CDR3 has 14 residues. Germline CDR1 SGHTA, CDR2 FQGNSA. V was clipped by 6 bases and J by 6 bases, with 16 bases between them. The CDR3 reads CASREGGGVDTQYF. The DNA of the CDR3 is TGTGCCAGCAGGGAGGGTGGGGGAGTGGATACGCAGTATTTT.

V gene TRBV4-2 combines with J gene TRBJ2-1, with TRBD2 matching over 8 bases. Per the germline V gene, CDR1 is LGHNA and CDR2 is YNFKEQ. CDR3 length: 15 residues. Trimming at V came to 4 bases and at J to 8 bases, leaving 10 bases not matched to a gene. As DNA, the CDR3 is TGTGCCAGCAGCCGGGGGGCGGGGGGAATTGATGAGCAGTTCTTC. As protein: CASSRGAGGIDEQFF.

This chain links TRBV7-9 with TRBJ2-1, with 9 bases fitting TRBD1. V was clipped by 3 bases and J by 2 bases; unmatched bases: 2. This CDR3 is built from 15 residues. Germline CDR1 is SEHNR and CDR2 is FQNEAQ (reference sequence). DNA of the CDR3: TGTGCCAGCAGCTTTGGGACAGGGCCCTACAATGAGCAGTTCTTC. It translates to CASSFGTGPYNEQFF.

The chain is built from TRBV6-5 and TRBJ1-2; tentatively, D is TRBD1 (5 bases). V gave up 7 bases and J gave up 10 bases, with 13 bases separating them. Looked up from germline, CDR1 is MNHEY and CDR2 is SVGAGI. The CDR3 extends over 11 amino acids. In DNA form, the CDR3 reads TGTGCCAGCATCTTTCAGGGTATCTACACCTTC. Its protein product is CASIFQGIYTF.

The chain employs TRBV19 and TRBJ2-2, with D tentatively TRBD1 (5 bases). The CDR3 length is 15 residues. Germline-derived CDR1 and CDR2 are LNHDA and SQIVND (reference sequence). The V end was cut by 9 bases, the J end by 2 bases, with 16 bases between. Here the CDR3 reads CASISLGANTGELFF. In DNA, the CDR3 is TGTGCCAGCATTTCGCTTGGGGCCAACACCGGGGAGCTGTTTTTT.

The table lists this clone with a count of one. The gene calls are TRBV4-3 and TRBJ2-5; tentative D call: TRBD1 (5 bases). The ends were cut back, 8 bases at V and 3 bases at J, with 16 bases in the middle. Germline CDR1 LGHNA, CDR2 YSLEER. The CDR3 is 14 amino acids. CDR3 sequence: CASARAPREETQYF. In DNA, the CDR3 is TGCGCCAGCGCCCGGGCCCCCAGGGAAGAGACCCAGTACTTC.

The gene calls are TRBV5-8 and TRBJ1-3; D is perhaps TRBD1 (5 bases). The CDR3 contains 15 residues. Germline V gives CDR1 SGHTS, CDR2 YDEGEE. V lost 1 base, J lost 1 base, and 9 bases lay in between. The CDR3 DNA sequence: TGTGCCAGCAGCTTGAGGGGAGGTTCTGGAAACACCATATATTTT. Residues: CASSLRGGSGNTIYF.

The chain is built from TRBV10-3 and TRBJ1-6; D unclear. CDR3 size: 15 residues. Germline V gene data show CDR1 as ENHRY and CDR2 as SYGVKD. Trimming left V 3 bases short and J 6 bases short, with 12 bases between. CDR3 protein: CAISDSGRINSPLHF. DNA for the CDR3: TGTGCCATCAGTGATTCGGGGAGAATTAATTCACCCCTCCACTTT.

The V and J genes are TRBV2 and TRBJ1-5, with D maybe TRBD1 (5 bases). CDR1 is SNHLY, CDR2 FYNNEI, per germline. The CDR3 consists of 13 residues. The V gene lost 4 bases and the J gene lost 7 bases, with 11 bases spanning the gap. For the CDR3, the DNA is TGTGCCAGCAGTGGCAGGGTGGGACAGCCCCAGCATTTT. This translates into CASSGRVGQPQHF. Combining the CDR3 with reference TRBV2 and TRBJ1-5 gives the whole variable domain EPEVTQTPSHQVTQMGQEVILRCVPISNHLYFYWYRQILGQKVEFLVSFYNNEISEKSEIFDDQFSVERPDGSNFTLKIRSTKLEDSAMYFCASSGRVGQPQHFGDGTRLSIL.

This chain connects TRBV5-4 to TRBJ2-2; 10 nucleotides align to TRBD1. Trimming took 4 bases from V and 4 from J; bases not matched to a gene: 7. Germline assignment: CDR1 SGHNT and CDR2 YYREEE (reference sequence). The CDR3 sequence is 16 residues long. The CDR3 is CASSPAGQGVTGELFF. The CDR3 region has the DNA TGTGCCAGCAGCCCGGCCGGACAGGGGGTCACCGGGGAGCTGTTTTTT.

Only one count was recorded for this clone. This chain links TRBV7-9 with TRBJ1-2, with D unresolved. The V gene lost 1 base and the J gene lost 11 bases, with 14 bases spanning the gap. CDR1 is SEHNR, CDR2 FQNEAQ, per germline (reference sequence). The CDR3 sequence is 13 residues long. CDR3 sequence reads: CASSLGAPGGYTF. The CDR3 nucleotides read TGTGCCAGCAGCTTAGGGGCCCCTGGTGGTTACACCTTC.

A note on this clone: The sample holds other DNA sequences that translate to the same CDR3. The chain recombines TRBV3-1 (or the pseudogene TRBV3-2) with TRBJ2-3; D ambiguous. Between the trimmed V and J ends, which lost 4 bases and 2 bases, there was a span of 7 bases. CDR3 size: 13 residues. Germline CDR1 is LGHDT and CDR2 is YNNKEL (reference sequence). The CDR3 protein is CASSPSSTDTQYF. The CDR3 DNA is TGTGCCAGCAGCCCGTCGTCCACAGATACGCAGTATTTT.

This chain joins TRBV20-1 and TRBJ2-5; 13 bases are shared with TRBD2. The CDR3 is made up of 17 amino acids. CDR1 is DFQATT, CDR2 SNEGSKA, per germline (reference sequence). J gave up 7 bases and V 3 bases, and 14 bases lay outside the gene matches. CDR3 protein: CSASAGLAGDPVGTQYF. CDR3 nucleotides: TGCAGTGCTAGTGCTGGACTAGCGGGGGACCCCGTGGGGACCCAGTACTTC.

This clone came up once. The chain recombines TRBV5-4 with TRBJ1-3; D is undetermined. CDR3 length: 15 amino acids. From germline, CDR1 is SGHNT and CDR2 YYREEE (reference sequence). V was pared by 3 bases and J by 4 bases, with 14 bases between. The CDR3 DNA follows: TGTGCCAGCAGCTCAAGCCTAGACGGGGGAAACACCATATATTTT. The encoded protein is CASSSSLDGGNTIYF.

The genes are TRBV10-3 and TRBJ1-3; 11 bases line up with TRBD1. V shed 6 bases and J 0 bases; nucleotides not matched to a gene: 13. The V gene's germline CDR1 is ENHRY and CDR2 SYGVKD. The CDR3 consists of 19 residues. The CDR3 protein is CAIRDGQGASKGSGNTIYF. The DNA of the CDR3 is TGTGCCATCAGAGATGGACAGGGGGCGTCTAAGGGCTCTGGAAACACCATATATTTT.

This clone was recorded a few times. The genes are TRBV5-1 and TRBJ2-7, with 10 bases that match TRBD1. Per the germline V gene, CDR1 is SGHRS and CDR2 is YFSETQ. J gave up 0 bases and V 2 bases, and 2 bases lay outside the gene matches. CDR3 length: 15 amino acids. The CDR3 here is CASSFGTGVSYEQYF. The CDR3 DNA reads TGCGCCAGCAGCTTTGGGACAGGGGTCTCCTACGAGCAGTACTTC.

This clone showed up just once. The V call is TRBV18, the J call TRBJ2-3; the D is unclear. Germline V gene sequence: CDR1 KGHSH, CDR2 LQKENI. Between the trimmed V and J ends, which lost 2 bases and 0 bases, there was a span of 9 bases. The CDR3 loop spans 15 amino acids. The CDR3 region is CASSPVAVSTDTQYF. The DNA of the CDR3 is TGTGCCAGCTCACCAGTCGCGGTTAGCACAGATACGCAGTATTTT.

The CDR3 DNA sequence: TGTGCCAGCAGGGCCCCCGGGAGGGAGACCCAGTACTTC. Amino acids: CASRAPGRETQYF. This chain links TRBV28 with TRBJ2-5, with 7 bases matching TRBD2. Unmatched junction bases numbered 6, after V lost 6 bases and J lost 5 bases. Germline loops: CDR1 MDHEN, CDR2 SYDVKM. CDR3 length equals 13 residues.

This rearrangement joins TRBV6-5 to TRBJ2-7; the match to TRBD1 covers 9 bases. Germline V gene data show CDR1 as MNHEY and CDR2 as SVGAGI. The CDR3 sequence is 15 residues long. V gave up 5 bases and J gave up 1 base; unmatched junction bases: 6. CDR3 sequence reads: CASSRTGAASYEQYF. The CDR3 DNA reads TGTGCCAGCAGTCGGACAGGGGCGGCTTCCTACGAGCAGTACTTC.

The CDR3 spells CASSEGWVEWAPYEQYF. CDR3 DNA sequence: TGTGCCAGCAGTGAAGGGTGGGTCGAGTGGGCCCCCTACGAGCAGTACTTC. The chain couples TRBV6-1 to TRBJ2-7; unclear D gene. Trimming cost V 1 base and J 2 bases, with 18 bases left between them. The length of the CDR3 is 17 residues. Germline CDR1 and CDR2: MNHNS and SASEGT.

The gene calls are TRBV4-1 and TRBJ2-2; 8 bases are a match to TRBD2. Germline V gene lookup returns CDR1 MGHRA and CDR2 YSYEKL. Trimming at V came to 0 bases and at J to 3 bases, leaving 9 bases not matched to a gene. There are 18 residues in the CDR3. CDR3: CASSQDGRGAGDTGELFF. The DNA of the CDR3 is TGCGCCAGCAGCCAAGACGGGCGGGGGGCTGGGGACACCGGGGAGCTGTTTTTT.

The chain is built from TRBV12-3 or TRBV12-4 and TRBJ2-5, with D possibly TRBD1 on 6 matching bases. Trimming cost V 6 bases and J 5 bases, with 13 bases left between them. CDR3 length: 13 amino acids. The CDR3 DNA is TGTGCCAGCAGCCAGGGGCTGGGGGAGACCCAGTACTTC. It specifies CASSQGLGETQYF.

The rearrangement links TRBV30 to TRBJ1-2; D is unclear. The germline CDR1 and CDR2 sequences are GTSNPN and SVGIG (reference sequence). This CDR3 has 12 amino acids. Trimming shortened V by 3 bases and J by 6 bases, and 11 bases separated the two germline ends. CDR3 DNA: TGTGCCTGGAGCGCCGGGTGGGATGGCTACACCTTC. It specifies CAWSAGWDGYTF.

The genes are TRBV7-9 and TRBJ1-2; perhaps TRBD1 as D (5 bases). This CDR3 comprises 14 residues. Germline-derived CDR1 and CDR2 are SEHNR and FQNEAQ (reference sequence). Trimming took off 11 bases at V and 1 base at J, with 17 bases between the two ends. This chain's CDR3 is CAGDRGSRNYGYTF. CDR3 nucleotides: TGTGCCGGGGATAGGGGCAGCCGTAACTATGGCTACACCTTC.